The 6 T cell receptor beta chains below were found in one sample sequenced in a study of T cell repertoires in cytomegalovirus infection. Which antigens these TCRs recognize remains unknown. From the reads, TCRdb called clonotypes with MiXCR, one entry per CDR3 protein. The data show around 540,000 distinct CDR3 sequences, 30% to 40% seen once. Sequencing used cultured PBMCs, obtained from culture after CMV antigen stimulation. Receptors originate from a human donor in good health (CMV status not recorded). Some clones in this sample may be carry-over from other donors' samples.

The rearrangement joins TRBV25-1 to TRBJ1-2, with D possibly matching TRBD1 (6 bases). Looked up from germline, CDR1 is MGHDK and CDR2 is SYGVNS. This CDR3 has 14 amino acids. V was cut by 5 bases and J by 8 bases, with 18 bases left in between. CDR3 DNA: TGTGCCAGCAGTCAGTTTGGGGGCGCGGACGGCTACACCTTC. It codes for CASSQFGGADGYTF.

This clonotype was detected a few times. The CDR3 bases are TGTGCCAGCAGCGACACTAGCGTCGTCACCGGGGAGCTGTTTTTT. Its protein is CASSDTSVVTGELFF. The V and J genes are TRBV7-9 and TRBJ2-2; TRBD2 matches at 7 bases. V dropped 5 bases and J dropped 4; count of bases not matched to a gene: 7. CDR1 is SEHNR, CDR2 FQNEAQ, per germline (reference sequence). The CDR3 runs to 15 residues.

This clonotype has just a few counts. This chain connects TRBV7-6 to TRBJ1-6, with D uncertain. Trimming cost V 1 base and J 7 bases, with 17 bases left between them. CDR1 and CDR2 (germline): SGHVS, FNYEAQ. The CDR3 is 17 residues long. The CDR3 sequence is CASSLVETPFWNSPLHF. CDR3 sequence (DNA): TGTGCCAGCAGCTTAGTCGAGACCCCTTTTTGGAATTCACCCCTCCACTTT.

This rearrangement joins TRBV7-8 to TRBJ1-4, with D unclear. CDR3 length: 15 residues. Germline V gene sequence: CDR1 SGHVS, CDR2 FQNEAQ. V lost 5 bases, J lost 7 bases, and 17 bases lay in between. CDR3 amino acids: CASSPRAGVGEKLFF. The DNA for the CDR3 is TGTGCCAGCAGCCCGCGCGCCGGGGTGGGTGAAAAACTGTTTTTT.

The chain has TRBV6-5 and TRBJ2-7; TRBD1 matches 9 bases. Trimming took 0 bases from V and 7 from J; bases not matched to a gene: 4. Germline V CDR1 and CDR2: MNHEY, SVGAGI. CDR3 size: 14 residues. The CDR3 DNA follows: TGTGCCAGCAGTTACTCACAGGGGGCAGGGGAGCAGTACTTC. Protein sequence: CASSYSQGAGEQYF.

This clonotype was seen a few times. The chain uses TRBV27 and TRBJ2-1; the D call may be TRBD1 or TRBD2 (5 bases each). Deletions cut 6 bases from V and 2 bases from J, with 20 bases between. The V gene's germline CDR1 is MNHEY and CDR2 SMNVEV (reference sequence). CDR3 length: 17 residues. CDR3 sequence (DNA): TGTGCCAGCAGCCCCCAGTGGACCGGGGCCCCCTACAATGAGCAGTTCTTC. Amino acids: CASSPQWTGAPYNEQFF.